The clone carrying this T cell receptor beta chain appeared a few times. Its target is unknown. Quantitative molecular-barcoded 5'-RACE generated the TCR beta libraries. TCRdb processed the 5' RACE reads anew with MiXCR; each CDR3 protein has one entry. This table holds roughly 160,000 distinct CDR3 sequences, 8.5% to 10% found once. CDR1 and CDR2 (germline): LGHNA, YSLEER. V was trimmed by 0 bases and J by 8 bases, leaving 4 bases between them. This CDR3 has 12 amino acids. The data are from a study of CD8 T cells in ankylosing spondylitis. The study, taken as a whole, reports: Prior literature has documented some motif variants in synovial fluid and blood from reactive arthritis.

Sample: blood, either unsorted or a sorted T cell fraction (not recorded which). The origin of this receptor is a female donor with ankylosing spondylitis or in good health (not recorded which). This chain connects TRBV4-3 to TRBJ2-2, with D hard to call. This CDR3 is CASSQDMGELFF. The CDR3, as DNA: TGCGCCAGCAGCCAAGATATGGGGGAGCTGTTTTTT.